Each of the 27 T cell receptor beta chains below was sequenced from the same sample in a study of response to subunit inactivated influenza vaccine. TCRdb reanalysed the RT-PCR reads using MiXCR and keeps one entry per CDR3 protein. This sample has approximately 480,000 distinct CDR3 sequences, with roughly 9.8% found just once. The sample here was PBMCs from blood, taken roughly 45 days after vaccination. Source of these receptors: a man in his forties or fifties who received an inactivated influenza vaccine.

This clonotype was found many times. This rearrangement joins TRBV7-2 to TRBJ2-1; D is tentatively TRBD1 or TRBD2 (5 bases each). V lost 4 bases and J 7 bases, leaving 11 bases between the germline ends. This CDR3 is built from 13 residues. The germline V gene encodes CDR1 SGHTA and CDR2 FQGNSA. The CDR3 DNA reads as TGTGCCAGCAGCTCGGGACCTTGGAATGAGCAGTTCTTC. It yields the protein CASSSGPWNEQFF. Filled out from reference TRBV7-2 and TRBJ2-1, the complete variable domain reads GAGVSQSPSNKVTEKGKDVELRCDPISGHTALYWYRQSLGQGLEFLIYFQGNSAPDKSGLPSDRFSAERTGGSVSTLTIQRTQQEDSAVYLCASSSGPWNEQFFGPGTRLTVL.

This sequence joins TRBV6-2 or TRBV6-3 and TRBJ2-7; 7 bases are a match to TRBD2. Germline values: CDR1 MNHEY, CDR2 SVGEGT. The CDR3 spans 13 residues. The V and J ends lost 6 bases and 3 bases, in that order; junction bases with no gene match: 5. The CDR3 DNA reads TGTGCCAGCAGAGACACTAGCGTCTACGAGCAGTACTTC. This codes for CASRDTSVYEQYF.

This clonotype was seen a few times. CDR3 nucleotides: TGTGCCAGCAGCGGGTACATGGCTGCCTACAATGAGCAGTTCTTC. Amino acid sequence: CASSGYMAAYNEQFF. The chain joins TRBV7-8 to TRBJ2-1; no reliable D call. This CDR3 comprises 15 residues. V was pared by 5 bases and J by 2 bases, with 13 bases between. Germline values: CDR1 SGHVS, CDR2 FQNEAQ.

This clonotype has a handful of counts. The rearrangement joins TRBV12-3 or TRBV12-4 to TRBJ2-1; D perhaps matches TRBD2 (6 bases). The CDR3 contains 15 residues. With 3 bases removed from V and 7 bases from J, the gap between germline ends came to 16 bases. This CDR3 is CASSFSGRRVNEQFF. The CDR3, as DNA: TGTGCCAGCAGTTTTTCCGGGAGACGCGTGAATGAGCAGTTCTTC.

This clonotype showed up many times. The V call is TRBV28, the J call TRBJ1-6; D call uncertain. The CDR3 consists of 14 residues. Germline CDR1 reads MDHEN; CDR2 reads SYDVKM. V gave up 3 bases and J gave up 7 bases, with 10 bases separating them. CDR3 coding DNA: TGTGCCAGCAGTTTGGCAGCACTAAATTCACCCCTCCACTTT. This encodes CASSLAALNSPLHF.

This clonotype was detected many times. This chain connects TRBV10-3 to TRBJ1-1; TRBD1 agrees at 12 bases. Germline V gene sequence: CDR1 ENHRY, CDR2 SYGVKD. Trimming removed 11 bases from V and 5 bases from J; junction bases left unmatched: 12. The CDR3 covers 15 residues. The CDR3 spells CALSPGQGAVTEAFF. As DNA, the CDR3 is TGTGCCCTCTCCCCGGGACAGGGGGCCGTTACTGAAGCTTTCTTT.

V and J are TRBV7-7 and TRBJ2-2, with D unresolved. V was pared by 5 bases and J by 0 bases, with 7 bases between. CDR1 is SSHAT and CDR2 is FNYEAQ in the germline V gene (reference sequence). The CDR3 covers 14 residues. CDR3: CASSQVPNTGELFF. The CDR3 nucleotides read TGTGCCAGCAGCCAAGTCCCGAACACCGGGGAGCTGTTTTTT.

This clonotype was seen once. The V call is TRBV27, the J call TRBJ2-2, with TRBD2 matching 14 bases. The length of the CDR3 is 17 residues. From germline, CDR1 is MNHEY and CDR2 SMNVEV (reference sequence). The V and J ends lost 1 base and 5 bases, in that order; junction bases with no gene match: 3. CDR3 DNA: TGTGCCAGCAGTTTATTTGGACTAGCGGGAGGTACCGGGGAGCTGTTTTTT. Protein sequence: CASSLFGLAGGTGELFF.

This clonotype was counted only a few times. The CDR3 DNA reads TGTGCCAGCGGGGTGGGACAGGGAAGAGAGACCCAGTACTTC. Residues: CASGVGQGRETQYF. This chain links TRBV5-4 with TRBJ2-5, with 9 positions matching TRBD1. There are 14 residues in the CDR3. J was trimmed by 4 bases and V by 7 bases; bases with no gene match: 8. The germline V gene has CDR1 SGHNT and CDR2 YYREEE (reference sequence).

The V call is TRBV4-2, the J call TRBJ1-4, with D unclear. CDR1 is LGHNA and CDR2 is YNFKEQ in the germline V gene. This CDR3 has 11 amino acids. The ends were cut back, 5 bases at V and 8 bases at J, with 6 bases in the middle. DNA for the CDR3: TGTGCCAGCAGCACAACCGAAAAACTGTTTTTT. Amino acids: CASSTTEKLFF.

The genes are TRBV20-1 and TRBJ2-4; maybe TRBD1 (5 bases). CDR1 DFQATT and CDR2 SNEGSKA come from the germline V gene (reference sequence). The CDR3 is 19 amino acids. V lost 0 bases to trimming and J lost 0 bases, with 21 bases between them. Here the CDR3 reads CSAREGLRFGPLAKNIQYF. Here the CDR3 DNA reads TGCAGTGCTAGAGAGGGGCTTCGGTTCGGCCCACTAGCCAAAAACATTCAGTACTTC.

In this sample, this clonotype turned up a few times. V gene TRBV12-3 or TRBV12-4 combines with J gene TRBJ2-1; 8 bases match TRBD1. V dropped 6 bases and J dropped 5; count of bases not matched to a gene: 3. The CDR3 spans 13 residues. The CDR3 DNA sequence: TGTGCCAGCAGGGACAGGGAGCACAATGAGCAGTTCTTC. Protein product: CASRDREHNEQFF.

This clonotype appeared a few times. The chain carries TRBV29-1 and TRBJ2-3; a weak D match, TRBD1 (5 bases). The CDR3 runs to 14 residues. The germline V gene encodes CDR1 SQVTM and CDR2 ANQGSEA. V lost 1 base and J lost 5, with 13 bases in between. The CDR3 sequence is CSVEVRLGVDTQYF. The CDR3 coding sequence is TGCAGCGTTGAAGTCAGGTTAGGGGTAGATACGCAGTATTTT.

The chain employs TRBV5-1 and TRBJ2-5, with TRBD1 matching 10 bases. Germline values: CDR1 SGHRS, CDR2 YFSETQ. J was trimmed by 4 bases and V by 4 bases; bases with no gene match: 7. There are 15 residues in the CDR3. CDR3 sequence reads: CASSISGTGVETQYF. The DNA of the CDR3 is TGCGCCAGCAGCATCTCCGGGACAGGGGTAGAGACCCAGTACTTC.

Many counts were recorded for this clonotype. V is TRBV10-3 and J is TRBJ2-1, with 11 bases fitting TRBD2. V lost 6 bases, J lost 3 bases, and 1 base stayed unmatched. In germline, CDR1 is ENHRY, CDR2 SYGVKD. The CDR3 sequence is 14 residues long. CDR3 sequence reads: CAISGLAGYNEQFF. CDR3 coding DNA: TGTGCCATCAGCGGACTAGCGGGCTACAATGAGCAGTTCTTC.

This chain connects TRBV29-1 to TRBJ2-7, with TRBD2 as a possible D gene (6 bases). This CDR3 contains 15 residues. Trimming cost V 6 bases and J 2 bases, with 20 bases left between them. Germline loops: CDR1 SQVTM, CDR2 ANQGSEA. CDR3 protein: CSVPASARSPYEQYF. The CDR3 DNA reads as TGCAGCGTCCCGGCTAGCGCCCGTAGCCCCTACGAGCAGTACTTC.

This clonotype occurred a few times. The chain joins TRBV7-8 to TRBJ2-3; no clear D. The CDR3 has 13 residues. The ends were cut back, 3 bases at V and 2 bases at J, with 6 bases in the middle. The germline gives CDR1 SGHVS, CDR2 FQNEAQ. DNA of the CDR3: TGTGCCAGCAGCTTCGCAGACACAGATACGCAGTATTTT. Residues: CASSFADTDTQYF.

This clonotype showed up just a few times. V is TRBV28 and J is TRBJ2-7; D is unresolved. V dropped 2 bases and J dropped 7 bases, with 15 bases sitting between them. This CDR3 has 14 amino acids. Germline CDR1 and CDR2: MDHEN and SYDVKM. As DNA, the CDR3 is TGTGCCAGCAGTTTAATGGCAGTGGAGAGGGAGCAGTACTTC. Amino acids: CASSLMAVEREQYF.

This clonotype has more than one count but fewer than ten. This chain uses TRBV29-1 with TRBJ2-3; 15 nucleotides line up with TRBD2. The CDR3 covers 17 residues. The ends lost 6 bases at V and 3 bases at J; junction bases unmatched: 10. Germline lookup yields CDR1 SQVTM and CDR2 ANQGSEA. CDR3 nucleotide sequence: TGCAGCGTACTTGGGACTAGCGGGAGGTCCTCGACAGATACGCAGTATTTT. Translation: CSVLGTSGRSSTDTQYF.

V usage is TRBV20-1 and J usage is TRBJ1-5; D is ambiguous. Germline assignment: CDR1 DFQATT and CDR2 SNEGSKA (reference sequence). Trimming took 6 bases from V and 1 from J, leaving 13 bases between them. This CDR3 has 14 residues. In nucleotides, the CDR3 is TGCAGTGCCACGGGGTGGGAGAGCAATCAGCCCCAGCATTTT. It specifies CSATGWESNQPQHF.

The rearrangement joins TRBV9 to TRBJ2-2; TRBD2 agrees at 8 bases. The CDR3 loop spans 17 amino acids. J was trimmed by 5 bases and V by 4 bases; bases with no gene match: 13. Germline V CDR1 and CDR2: SGDLS, YYNGEE. The CDR3 nucleotides are TGTGCCAGCAGCACACGACCCGGGACTAGAAGGACCGGGGAGCTGTTTTTT. Protein: CASSTRPGTRRTGELFF.

This clonotype was counted only a few times. The chain couples TRBV12-3 or TRBV12-4 to TRBJ2-6, with D unresolved. Trimming took 6 bases from V and 2 from J, leaving 5 bases between them. The CDR3 sequence is 13 residues long. CDR3 residues: CASSKTGANVLTF. Here the CDR3 DNA reads TGTGCCAGCAGCAAAACTGGGGCCAACGTCCTGACTTTC.

The rearrangement uses TRBV6-5 and TRBJ2-7; 10 nucleotides match TRBD2. The CDR3 sequence is 18 residues long. V was clipped by 2 bases and J by 6 bases; unmatched bases: 16. Looked up from germline, CDR1 is MNHEY and CDR2 is SVGAGI. The CDR3 spells CASSYSRAGSSGRREQYF. CDR3 DNA sequence: TGTGCCAGCAGTTACAGCCGCGCTGGGTCTAGCGGGAGACGCGAGCAGTACTTC.

There are a few counts of this clonotype. V usage is TRBV11-2 and J usage is TRBJ2-7; D is unclear. Trimming took 5 bases from V and 4 from J, leaving 15 bases between them. CDR1 and CDR2 from the germline V gene are SGHAT and FQNNGV. The CDR3 spans 14 residues. The CDR3 DNA sequence: TGTGCCAGCAGCCCCGTTTCTGGTAATTACGAGCAGTACTTC. It is translated as CASSPVSGNYEQYF.

CDR3 nucleotides: TGTGCCAGCAGTTACTCGACAGGGGCACTAACCTACGAGCAGTACTTC. Translation: CASSYSTGALTYEQYF. The J gene is TRBJ2-7, the V gene TRBV6-5; 8 bases agree with TRBD1. Germline assignment: CDR1 MNHEY and CDR2 SVGAGI. The CDR3 is made up of 16 amino acids. The junction had 6 bases not matched to a gene; V was cut back by 0 bases and J by 2 bases.

This clonotype was seen a few times. The rearrangement uses TRBV7-2 and TRBJ1-5, with a weak D call TRBD1 (5 bases). Trimming removed 5 bases at V and 0 bases at J, with 11 bases between. Germline CDR1 is SGHTA and CDR2 is FQGNSA. CDR3 length: 15 amino acids. CDR3 in amino acids: CASSTGGYSNQPQHF. The CDR3, as DNA: TGTGCCAGCAGCACCGGGGGTTATAGCAATCAGCCCCAGCATTTT.

Many counts were recorded for this clonotype. The V gene is TRBV5-1, the J gene TRBJ2-5, with D tentatively TRBD1 (5 bases). CDR3 length: 15 residues. Germline V gives CDR1 SGHRS, CDR2 YFSETQ. The germline V and J ends were trimmed by 0 bases and 2 bases, with 11 bases remaining between them. Here the CDR3 DNA reads TGCGCCAGCAGCTTGGCTGGACAAAAACAAGAGACCCAGTACTTC. Protein sequence: CASSLAGQKQETQYF.